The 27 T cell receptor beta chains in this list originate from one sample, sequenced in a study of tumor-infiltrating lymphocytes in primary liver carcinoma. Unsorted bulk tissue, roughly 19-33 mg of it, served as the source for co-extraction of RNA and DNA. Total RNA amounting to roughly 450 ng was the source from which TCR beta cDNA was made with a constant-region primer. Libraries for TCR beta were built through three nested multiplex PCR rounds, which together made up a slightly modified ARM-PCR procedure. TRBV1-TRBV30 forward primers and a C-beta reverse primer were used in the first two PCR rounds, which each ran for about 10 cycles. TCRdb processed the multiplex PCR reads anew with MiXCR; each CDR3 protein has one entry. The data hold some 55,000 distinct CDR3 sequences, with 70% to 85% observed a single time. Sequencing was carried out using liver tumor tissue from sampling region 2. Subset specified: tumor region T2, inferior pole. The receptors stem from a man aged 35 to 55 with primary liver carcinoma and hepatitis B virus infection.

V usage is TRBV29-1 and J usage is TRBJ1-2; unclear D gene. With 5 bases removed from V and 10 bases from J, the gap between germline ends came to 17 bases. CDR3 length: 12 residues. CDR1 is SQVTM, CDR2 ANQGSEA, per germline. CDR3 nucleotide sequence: TGCAGCGTTCTCCATGGCAATGTTGTCTACACCTTC. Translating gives CSVLHGNVVYTF.

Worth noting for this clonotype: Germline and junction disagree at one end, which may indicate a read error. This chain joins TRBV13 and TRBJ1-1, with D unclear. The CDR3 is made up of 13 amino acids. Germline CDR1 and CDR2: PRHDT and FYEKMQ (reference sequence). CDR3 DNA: TGTGCCAGCAGCTTAACGCAGGTCACTGAAGCTTCCTTT. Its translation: CASSLTQVTEASF.

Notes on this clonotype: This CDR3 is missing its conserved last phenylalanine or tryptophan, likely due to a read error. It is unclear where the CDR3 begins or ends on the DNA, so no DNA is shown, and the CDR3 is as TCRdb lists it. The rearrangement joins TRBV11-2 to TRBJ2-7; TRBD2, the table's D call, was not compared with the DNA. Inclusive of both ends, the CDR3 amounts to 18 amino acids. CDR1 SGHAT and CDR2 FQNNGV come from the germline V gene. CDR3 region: CASSLSVGLSGGGYEHYL.

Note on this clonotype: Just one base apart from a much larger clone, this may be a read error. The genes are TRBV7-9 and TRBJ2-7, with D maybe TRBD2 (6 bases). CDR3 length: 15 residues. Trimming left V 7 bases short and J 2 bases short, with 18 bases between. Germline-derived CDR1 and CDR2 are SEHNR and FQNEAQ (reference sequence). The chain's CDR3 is CASNRAAGGTYEQYF. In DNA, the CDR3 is TGTGCCAGCAATAGAGCAGCGGGTGGGACCTACGAGCAGTACTTC.

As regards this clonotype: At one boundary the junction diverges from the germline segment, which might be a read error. As DNA, the CDR3 is TGTGCCAGCAGCTTGGAACCCGCTCACTACTACGAGCAATACTTC. This codes for CASSLEPAHYYEQYF. The chain uses TRBV5-6 and TRBJ2-7; no reliable D call. Per the germline V gene, CDR1 is SGHDT and CDR2 is YYEEEE. The length of the CDR3 is 15 residues.

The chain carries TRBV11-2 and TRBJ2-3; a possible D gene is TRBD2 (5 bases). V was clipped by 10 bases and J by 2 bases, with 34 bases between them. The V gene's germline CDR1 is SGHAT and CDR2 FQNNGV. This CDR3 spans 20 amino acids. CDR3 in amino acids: CAIGPDDPLQIARNTDTQYF. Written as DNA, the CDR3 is TGTGCCATCGGCCCCGATGACCCCCTGCAGATAGCGAGAAACACAGATACGCAGTATTTT.

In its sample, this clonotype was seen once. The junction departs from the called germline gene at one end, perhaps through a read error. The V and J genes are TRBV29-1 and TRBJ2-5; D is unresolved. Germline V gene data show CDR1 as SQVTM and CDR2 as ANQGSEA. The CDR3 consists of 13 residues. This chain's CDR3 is CRVGGKAAETQYF. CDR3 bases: TGTCGCGTTGGTGGGAAGGCCGCTGAGACCCAGTACTTC.

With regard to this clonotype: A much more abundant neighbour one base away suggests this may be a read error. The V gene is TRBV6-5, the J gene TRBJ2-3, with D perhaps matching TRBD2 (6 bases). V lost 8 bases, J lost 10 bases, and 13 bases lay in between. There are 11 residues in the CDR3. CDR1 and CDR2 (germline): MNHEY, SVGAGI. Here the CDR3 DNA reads TGTGCCAGCCATGGAGGGAATGCGCAGTATTTT. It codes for CASHGGNAQYF.

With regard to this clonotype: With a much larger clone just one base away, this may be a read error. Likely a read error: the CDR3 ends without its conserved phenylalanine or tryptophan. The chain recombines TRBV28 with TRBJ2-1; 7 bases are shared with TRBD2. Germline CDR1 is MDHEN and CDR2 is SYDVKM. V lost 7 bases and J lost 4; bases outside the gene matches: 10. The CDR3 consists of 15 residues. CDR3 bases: TGTGCCAGCACCTCCCTGGGAGGGGCATACAATGAGCAGTTCTTA. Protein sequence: CASTSLGGAYNEQFL.

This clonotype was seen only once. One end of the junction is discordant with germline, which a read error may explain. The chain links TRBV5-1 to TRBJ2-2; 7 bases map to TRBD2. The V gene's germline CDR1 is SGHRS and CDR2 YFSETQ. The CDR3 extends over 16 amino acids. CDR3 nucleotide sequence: TGCGCCAGCAGCTTCTGCACTAGCGAGAGCACCGGGGAGCTGTTTTTC. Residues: CASSFCTSESTGELFF.

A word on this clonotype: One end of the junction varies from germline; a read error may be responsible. The CDR3 reads CSVPVSGNYNGQFF. Here the CDR3 DNA reads TGCAGCGTTCCGGTTAGCGGCAACTACAATGGGCAGTTCTTC. The chain combines TRBV29-1 with TRBJ2-1; D may be TRBD2 (6 bases). Germline CDR1 is SQVTM and CDR2 is ANQGSEA. This CDR3 contains 14 residues.

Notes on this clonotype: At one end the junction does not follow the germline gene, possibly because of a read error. Written as DNA, the CDR3 is TGTGCCAGCGGTTACTCGACGGTAACAGCGAGGCCACAGTATTTT. Encoded protein: CASGYSTVTARPQYF. V usage is TRBV6-5 and J usage is TRBJ2-3; D remains ambiguous. From germline, CDR1 is MNHEY and CDR2 SVGAGI. The CDR3 length is 15 residues.

Here the CDR3 reads CSVWAAGVGQETQYF. The CDR3 coding sequence is TGCAGCGTTTGGGCGGCGGGAGTGGGTCAAGAGACCCAGTACTTC. The chain employs TRBV29-1 and TRBJ2-5, with 7 bases matching TRBD2. V lost 5 bases and J lost 2; bases outside the gene matches: 11. Germline CDR1 and CDR2: SQVTM and ANQGSEA. CDR3 size: 15 residues.

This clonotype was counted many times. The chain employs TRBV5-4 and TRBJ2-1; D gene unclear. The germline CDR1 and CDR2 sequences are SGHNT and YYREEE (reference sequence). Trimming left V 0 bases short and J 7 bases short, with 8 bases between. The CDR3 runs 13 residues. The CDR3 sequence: CASSLGWDNEQFF. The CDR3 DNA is TGTGCCAGCAGCTTGGGTTGGGATAATGAGCAGTTCTTC.

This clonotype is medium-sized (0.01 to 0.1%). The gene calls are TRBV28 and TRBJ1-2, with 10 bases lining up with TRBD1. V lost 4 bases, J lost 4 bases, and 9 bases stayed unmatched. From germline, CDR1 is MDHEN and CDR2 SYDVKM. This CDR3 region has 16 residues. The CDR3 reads CASSSGTGDKGYGYTF. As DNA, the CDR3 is TGTGCCAGCAGTTCCGGGACAGGGGATAAGGGCTATGGCTACACCTTC.

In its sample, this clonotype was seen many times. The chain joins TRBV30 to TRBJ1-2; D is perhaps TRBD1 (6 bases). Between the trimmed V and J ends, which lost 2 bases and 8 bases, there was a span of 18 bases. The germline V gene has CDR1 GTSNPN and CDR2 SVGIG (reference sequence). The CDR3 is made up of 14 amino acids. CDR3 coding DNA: TGTGCCTGGAGTAGGGGGGGCCGCCCTGGAGGCTACACCTTC. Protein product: CAWSRGGRPGGYTF.

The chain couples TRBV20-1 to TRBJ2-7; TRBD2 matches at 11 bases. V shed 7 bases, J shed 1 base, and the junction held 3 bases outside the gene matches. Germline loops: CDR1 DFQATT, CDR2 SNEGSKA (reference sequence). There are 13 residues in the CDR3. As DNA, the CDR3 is TGCAGTGTAGTAGCGGGAGGGTCCTACGAGCAGTACTTC. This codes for CSVVAGGSYEQYF.

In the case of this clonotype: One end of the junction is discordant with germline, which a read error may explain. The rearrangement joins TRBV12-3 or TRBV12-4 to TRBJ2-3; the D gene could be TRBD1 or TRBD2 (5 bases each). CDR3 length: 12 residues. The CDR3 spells CASSRGTDTHYF. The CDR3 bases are TGTGCTAGCAGCCGGGGCACAGATACGCATTATTTT.

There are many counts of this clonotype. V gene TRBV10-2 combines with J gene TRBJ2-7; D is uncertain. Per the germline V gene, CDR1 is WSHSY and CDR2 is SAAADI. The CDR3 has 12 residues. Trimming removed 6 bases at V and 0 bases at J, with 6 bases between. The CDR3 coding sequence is TGCGCCAGCAGGGGCACCTCCTACGAGCAGTACTTC. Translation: CASRGTSYEQYF.

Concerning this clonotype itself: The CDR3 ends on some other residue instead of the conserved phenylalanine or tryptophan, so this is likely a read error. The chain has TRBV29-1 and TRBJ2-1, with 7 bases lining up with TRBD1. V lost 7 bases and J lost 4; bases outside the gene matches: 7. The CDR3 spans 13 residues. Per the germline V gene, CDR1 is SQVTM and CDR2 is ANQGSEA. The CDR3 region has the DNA TGCAGCGGAGGACAGGCCGCGTACAATGAGCAGTTCATC. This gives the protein CSGGQAAYNEQFI.

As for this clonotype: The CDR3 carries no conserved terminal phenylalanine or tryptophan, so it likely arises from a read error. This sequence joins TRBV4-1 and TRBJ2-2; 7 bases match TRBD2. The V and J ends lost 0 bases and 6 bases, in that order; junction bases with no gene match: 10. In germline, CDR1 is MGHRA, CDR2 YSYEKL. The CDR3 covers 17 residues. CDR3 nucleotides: TGCGCCAGCAGCCAAGACCCGGCGGGAGATTCGTCCGGGGAGCTGTTTTAT. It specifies CASSQDPAGDSSGELFY.

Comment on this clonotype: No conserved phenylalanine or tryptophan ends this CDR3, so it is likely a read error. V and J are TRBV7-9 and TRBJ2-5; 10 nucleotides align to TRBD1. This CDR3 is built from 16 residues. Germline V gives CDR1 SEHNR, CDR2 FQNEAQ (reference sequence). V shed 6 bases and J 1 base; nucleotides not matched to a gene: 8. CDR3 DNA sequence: TGTGCCAGCAGTTCCCGGGACAGGGGAGTCCAAGAGACCCAGTACATC. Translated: CASSSRDRGVQETQYI.

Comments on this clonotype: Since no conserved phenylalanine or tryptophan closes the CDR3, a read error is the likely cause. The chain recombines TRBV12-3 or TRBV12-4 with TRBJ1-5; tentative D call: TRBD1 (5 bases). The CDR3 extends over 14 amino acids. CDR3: CASNLGGVDQPQHI. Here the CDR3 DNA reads TGTGCTAGCAACCTGGGAGGGGTCGATCAGCCCCAGCATATT.

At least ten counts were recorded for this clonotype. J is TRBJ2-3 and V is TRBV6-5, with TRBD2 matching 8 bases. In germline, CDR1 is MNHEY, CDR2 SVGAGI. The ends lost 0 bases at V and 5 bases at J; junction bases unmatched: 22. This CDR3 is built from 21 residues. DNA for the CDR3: TGTGCCAGCAGTTACTCCCGTGACGGGAGGGCCATTCTTTCGGGTATAGATACGCAGTATTTT. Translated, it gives CASSYSRDGRAILSGIDTQYF.

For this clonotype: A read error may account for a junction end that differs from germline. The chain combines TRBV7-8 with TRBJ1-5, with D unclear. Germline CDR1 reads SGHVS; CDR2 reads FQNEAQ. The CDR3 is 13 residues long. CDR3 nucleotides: TGTACCAGCAGCTTAATTCTGGATCAGCCCCAGCATTTT. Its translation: CTSSLILDQPQHF.

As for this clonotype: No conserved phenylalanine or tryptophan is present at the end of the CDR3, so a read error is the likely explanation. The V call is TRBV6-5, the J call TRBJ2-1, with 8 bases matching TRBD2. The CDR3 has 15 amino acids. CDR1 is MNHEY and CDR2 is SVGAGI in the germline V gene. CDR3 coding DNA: TGTGCCGGCAGTTACGGGAGCGGGAGCTACAATGAACAGTTCGTC. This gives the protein CAGSYGSGSYNEQFV.

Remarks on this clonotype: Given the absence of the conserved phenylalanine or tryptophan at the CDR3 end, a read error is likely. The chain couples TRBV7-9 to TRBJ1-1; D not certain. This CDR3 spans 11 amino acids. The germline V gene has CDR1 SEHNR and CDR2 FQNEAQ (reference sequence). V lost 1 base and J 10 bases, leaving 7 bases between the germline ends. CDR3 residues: CASSLGAGAFH. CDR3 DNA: TGTGCCAGCAGCTTAGGGGCCGGAGCTTTCCAT.